Reported below is one T cell receptor (beta chain). The sample comes from a study of T cell responses to AZD1222 COVID-19 vaccine. With V trimmed by 3 bases and J by 6 bases, 13 bases remained unmatched. Germline CDR1 reads ENHRY; CDR2 reads SYGVKD. The CDR3 consists of 17 residues. Some clones are missing from TCRdb's copy, which holds only in-frame ones; the method was immunoSEQ multiplex PCR. The sample contains some 100,000 clones, around 87% of which appear only once. The gene calls are TRBV10-3 and TRBJ1-1; 10 nucleotides line up with TRBD1. The TCR originated in an adult who received the AZD1222 COVID-19 vaccine. The source was peripheral blood, collected 28 days after the second AZD1222 dose. DNA of the CDR3: TGTGCCATCAGTGACCCTTTTAGGGGACAGGGGCGCTCTGAAGCTTTCTTT. Protein product: CAISDPFRGQGRSEAFF.